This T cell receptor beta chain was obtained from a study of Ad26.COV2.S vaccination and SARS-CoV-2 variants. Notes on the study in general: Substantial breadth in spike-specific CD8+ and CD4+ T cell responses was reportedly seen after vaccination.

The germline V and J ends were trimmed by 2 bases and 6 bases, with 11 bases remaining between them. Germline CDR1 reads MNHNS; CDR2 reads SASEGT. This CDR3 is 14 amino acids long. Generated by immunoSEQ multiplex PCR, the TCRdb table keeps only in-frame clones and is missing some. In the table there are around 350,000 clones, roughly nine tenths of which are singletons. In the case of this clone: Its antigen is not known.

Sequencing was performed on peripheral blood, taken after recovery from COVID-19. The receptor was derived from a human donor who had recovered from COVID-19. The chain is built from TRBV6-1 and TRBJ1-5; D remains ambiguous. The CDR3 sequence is CASSEQANLQPQHF. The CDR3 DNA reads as TGTGCCAGCAGTGAACAGGCGAACCTTCAGCCCCAGCATTTT.